This T cell receptor (beta chain) was identified during a study of long-term antiretroviral therapy in people with HIV. The CDR3 covers 15 residues. Germline CDR1 SGHTA, CDR2 FQGNSA. V dropped 5 bases and J dropped 1; count of bases not matched to a gene: 4. Sequencing relied on immunoSEQ assay v3.0, run at survey level. Only in-frame clones appear in the TCRdb table, and some are missing; sequencing was by immunoSEQ multiplex PCR. The repertoire includes roughly 26,000 clones, about 95% of them detected once, and 2% to 2.5% sits in the top ten. The chain joins TRBV7-2 to TRBJ1-5, with TRBD1 matching 8 bases. The starting material was unsorted PBMCs, obtained almost 5 years after starting antiretroviral therapy. This sequence was found in a woman between 45 and 60 years old with HIV. The CDR3, as DNA: TGTGCCAGCAGCCCCGGACAGGGCAGCAATCAGCCCCAGCATTTT. This encodes CASSPGQGSNQPQHF.